A selection of T cell receptor beta chains follows, all from one sample in a study of beta chain features in type 1 diabetes. TCRdb's copy holds only in-frame clones and misses some; the assay was immunoSEQ multiplex PCR. The data contain some 700,000 clones, 10% to 15% of them seen just once; the ten biggest clones take up roughly 0.022%. Sequencing input: naive CD4+ T cells from blood. The source is a man between 18 and 29 years old with type 1 diabetes. CDR3s include the opening cysteine and the closing phenylalanine or tryptophan. A D gene is named only where the DNA matches it firmly. Only part of the rows carry a size: once, few, many, or a class if the clone is expanded.

clone size | J gene | D gene | V gene | CDR3 DNA | CDR3 protein
NA | TRBJ1-5 | NA | TRBV4-1 | TGCGCCAGCAGCCAAGGGGCGGCAGGGACGGGCGGGCTCAGGCAGCCCCAGCATTTT | CASSQGAAGTGGLRQPQHF
NA | TRBJ2-4 | TRBD2 | TRBV18 | TGTGCCAGCTCACAAACCAGCGGGGTAGCCAAAAACATTCAGTACTTC | CASSQTSGVAKNIQYF
few | TRBJ2-5 | NA | TRBV2 | TGTGCCAGCAACAACCAAGAGACCCAGTACTTC | CASNNQETQYF
NA | TRBJ2-1 | TRBD2 | TRBV7-3 | TGTGCCAGCAGCCAACCCTCGCGGGGGGGCCACTCCTACAATGAGCAGTTCTTC | CASSQPSRGGHSYNEQFF
NA | TRBJ1-1 | NA | TRBV28 | TGTGCCAGCAGTCCAAGAAACGGACAGGAAGCTTTCTTT | CASSPRNGQEAFF
few | TRBJ2-7 | NA | TRBV19 | TGTGCCAGTAGTGCACCGGCAGGCTCCTACGAGCAGTACTTC | CASSAPAGSYEQYF
few | TRBJ2-6 | TRBD2 | TRBV4-1 | TGCGCCAGCAGCCGCGGCAGCGGGGGGGCCGGTGGGGCCAACGTCCTGACTTTC | CASSRGSGGAGGANVLTF
few | TRBJ1-1 | NA | TRBV14 | TGTGCCAGCAGCCAAGAAAACACTGAAGCTTTCTTT | CASSQENTEAFF
NA | TRBJ2-3 | TRBD2 | TRBV2 | TGTGCCACCGAGGGGACTAGCGGGGGAACGGGTACGCAGTATTTT | CATEGTSGGTGTQYF
few | TRBJ2-2 | NA | TRBV2 | TGTGCCAGCAGTGAAGTGGCCCCAATGGCCGGGGAGCTGTTTTTT | CASSEVAPMAGELFF
NA | TRBJ2-7 | NA | TRBV14 | TGTGCCAGCAGCCAAGATCTCAGTTGGGGCGAGCAGTACTTC | CASSQDLSWGEQYF
many | TRBJ1-2 | NA | TRBV30 | TGTGCCTGGATCCCGCAACCGGGGGGTTATGGCTACACCTTC | CAWIPQPGGYGYTF
once | TRBJ1-4 | NA | TRBV9 | TGTGCCAGCAGCCCGGGGTTAGGTGATGAAAAACTGTTTTTT | CASSPGLGDEKLFF
NA | TRBJ2-7 | TRBD1 | TRBV11-2 | TGTGCCAGCAGCTTAGAGGACAGGGGGTACGAGCAGTACTTC | CASSLEDRGYEQYF
NA | TRBJ2-1 | NA | TRBV28 | TGTGCCAGCAGTTTTTATCCGGCGGAGCAGTTCTTC | CASSFYPAEQFF
few | TRBJ2-2 | NA | TRBV6-6 | TGTGCCAGCAGTTACTCGTCCCTTACCGGGGAGCTGTTTTTT | CASSYSSLTGELFF